The 25 T cell receptor beta chains below were found in one sample sequenced in a study of cytotoxic CD8 clonotypes in ibrutinib-treated CLL. Sequencing was performed with immunoSEQ multiplex PCR; in TCRdb, only in-frame clones are kept and a portion is missing. The table has nearly 300,000 clones, more than 70% seen once. Here the sequenced sample was PBMCs, taken at disease progression, from a patient treated with ibrutinib. These receptors all come from a human donor with chronic lymphocytic leukemia.

CDR3 loop: CASSLAQVGQRDQFF. In DNA form, the CDR3 reads TGTGCCAGCAGCTTAGCGCAGGTGGGGCAGAGGGACCAGTTCTTC. The chain combines TRBV7-9 with TRBJ2-1, with D possibly called TRBD1 or TRBD2 (5 bases each). The germline V and J ends were trimmed by 0 bases and 13 bases, with 19 bases remaining between them. The germline V gene has CDR1 SEHNR and CDR2 FQNEAQ (reference sequence). The CDR3 sequence is 15 residues long. Supplemented by reference TRBV7-9 and TRBJ2-1, the full variable domain reads DTGVSQNPRHKITKRGQNVTFRCDPISEHNRLYWYRQTLGQGPEFLTYFQNEAQLEKSRLLSDRFSAERPKGSFSTLEIQRTEQGDSAMYLCASSLAQVGQRDQFFGPGTRLTVL.

The chain couples TRBV20-1 to TRBJ1-1; the D is unclear. Trimming removed 1 base at V and 10 bases at J, with 10 bases between. The germline V gene has CDR1 DFQATT and CDR2 SNEGSKA (reference sequence). The CDR3 is 11 amino acids. CDR3 sequence reads: CSARVNTLAFF. The CDR3 coding sequence is TGCAGTGCTAGAGTGAACACCCTAGCTTTCTTT.

The chain couples TRBV12-5 to TRBJ1-1; tentative D call: TRBD1 (5 bases). The CDR3 is made up of 14 amino acids. V was trimmed by 1 base and J by 3 bases, leaving 9 bases between them. CDR1 and CDR2 (germline): LGHNT, FRNRAP. The CDR3: CASGLGQGYTEAFF. CDR3 nucleotide sequence: TGTGCTAGTGGTTTGGGGCAGGGATACACTGAAGCTTTCTTT.

This clone appeared once. The rearrangement uses TRBV9 and TRBJ2-1; D possibly corresponds to TRBD2 (6 bases). With 0 bases removed from V and 9 bases from J, the gap between germline ends came to 16 bases. Germline CDR1 reads SGDLS; CDR2 reads YYNGEE. The CDR3 loop spans 15 amino acids. CDR3 coding DNA: TGTGCCAGCAGCGTAGGCAGCGGGCCTTTCGGTGAGCAGTTCTTC. This codes for CASSVGSGPFGEQFF. The variable domain in full, completed from reference TRBV9 and TRBJ2-1, reads DSGVTQTPKHLITATGQRVTLRCSPRSGDLSVYWYQQSLDQGLQFLIQYYNGEERAKGNILERFSAQQFPDLHSELNLSSLELGDSALYFCASSVGSGPFGEQFFGPGTRLTVL.

This chain uses TRBV9 with TRBJ2-7; D unclear. V lost 0 bases, J lost 6 bases, and 10 bases lay in between. This CDR3 contains 13 residues. Germline-derived CDR1 and CDR2 are SGDLS and YYNGEE. The CDR3 region is CASSVEGLGEQYF. Here the CDR3 DNA reads TGTGCCAGCAGCGTAGAGGGCCTTGGCGAGCAGTACTTC.

The rearrangement uses TRBV9 and TRBJ2-3, with TRBD2 matching over 8 bases. Germline values: CDR1 SGDLS, CDR2 YYNGEE. CDR3 size: 15 residues. The ends lost 4 bases at V and 0 bases at J; junction bases unmatched: 4. The CDR3 region is CASSTIAGSTDTQYF. CDR3 in DNA: TGTGCCAGCAGCACCATAGCGGGGAGCACAGATACGCAGTATTTT.

This clone was detected once. The gene calls are TRBV5-1 and TRBJ2-3; D uncertain. The CDR3 runs 13 residues. CDR1 and CDR2 (germline): SGHRS, YFSETQ. Trimming removed 2 bases at V and 6 bases at J, with 10 bases between. CDR3 nucleotide sequence: TGCGCCAGCAGCTTCACTACCCCGGATACGCAGTATTTT. It encodes CASSFTTPDTQYF. Full variable domain (rest looked up from reference TRBV5-1 and TRBJ2-3): KAGVTQTPRYLIKTRGQQVTLSCSPISGHRSVSWYQQTPGQGLQFLFEYFSETQRNKGNFPGRFSGRQFSNSRSEMNVSTLELGDSALYLCASSFTTPDTQYFGPGTRLTVL.

This clone came up a few times. The chain couples TRBV4-3 to TRBJ1-2, with D unclear. This CDR3 region has 13 residues. V was shortened by 4 bases and J by 4 bases, with 10 bases between the two germline ends. Germline loops: CDR1 LGHNA, CDR2 YSLEER. The DNA for the CDR3 is TGCGCCAGCAGCCTCGACGGACTCTATGGCTACACCTTC. Its translation is CASSLDGLYGYTF.

V gene TRBV7-7 combines with J gene TRBJ2-1; a possible D gene is TRBD1 (6 bases). CDR3 length: 15 residues. The V end lost 1 base, the J end lost 2 bases, and 9 bases lay between the germline ends. Germline CDR1 is SSHAT and CDR2 is FNYEAQ (reference sequence). CDR3 bases: TGTGCCAGCAGCTTAGACAGGGTGACCTACAATGAGCAGTTCTTC. Translation: CASSLDRVTYNEQFF.

This clone was counted between two and nine times. V and J are TRBV6-5 and TRBJ1-2, with D perhaps TRBD1 (5 bases). The germline V and J ends were trimmed by 6 bases and 7 bases, with 18 bases remaining between them. Germline V gives CDR1 MNHEY, CDR2 SVGAGI. This CDR3 region has 14 residues. CDR3 nucleotides: TGTGCCAGCAGATTACGACAGTCGGCAGCTGGCTACACCTTC. This encodes CASRLRQSAAGYTF.

V gene TRBV4-1 combines with J gene TRBJ2-5, with 7 bases identical to TRBD2. Germline-derived CDR1 and CDR2 are MGHRA and YSYEKL. With V trimmed by 1 base and J by 7 bases, 9 bases remained unmatched. The CDR3 sequence is 15 residues long. CDR3 sequence: CASSQGLAVRGTQYF. The CDR3, as DNA: TGCGCCAGCAGCCAAGGGCTAGCGGTGCGCGGGACCCAGTACTTC.

The V gene is TRBV2, the J gene TRBJ2-1; tentatively, D is TRBD1 (5 bases). The CDR3 has 14 amino acids. The germline V gene has CDR1 SNHLY and CDR2 FYNNEI. Trimming took off 1 base at V and 7 bases at J, with 11 bases between the two ends. Written as DNA, the CDR3 is TGTGCCAGCAGTGAAGTTGTTGGGGCTAATGAGCAGTTCTTC. Amino acid sequence: CASSEVVGANEQFF.

This chain uses TRBV4-1 with TRBJ1-5; tentatively, D is TRBD1 (5 bases). The CDR3 is 16 residues long. Germline V gives CDR1 MGHRA, CDR2 YSYEKL. Trimming removed 7 bases at V and 6 bases at J, with 22 bases between. As DNA, the CDR3 is TGCGCCAGCATCACAGGTAACAGTGCTTTAGGTCAGCCCCAGCATTTT. Protein: CASITGNSALGQPQHF.

The chain employs TRBV11-3 and TRBJ2-1, with 11 bases that match TRBD2. Trimming removed 5 bases from V and 0 bases from J; junction bases left unmatched: 3. The CDR3 length is 16 residues. CDR1 and CDR2 from the germline V gene are SGHNT and YENEEA. The CDR3 loop reads CASSPTSGSSYNEQFF. CDR3 sequence (DNA): TGTGCCAGCAGCCCCACTAGCGGGAGCTCCTACAATGAGCAGTTCTTC.

The chain recombines TRBV29-1 with TRBJ2-1; 7 bases are shared with TRBD1. This CDR3 is 13 amino acids long. V trimming: 4 bases; J trimming: 1 base; junction bases outside the gene matches: 1. CDR1 is SQVTM, CDR2 ANQGSEA, per germline. The CDR3 loop is CSVAGGSYNEQFF. The CDR3 DNA is TGCAGCGTTGCAGGGGGTTCCTACAATGAGCAGTTCTTC.

V is TRBV29-1 and J is TRBJ2-1, with no clear D. The V end lost 4 bases, the J end lost 9 bases, and 7 bases lay between the germline ends. Germline-derived CDR1 and CDR2 are SQVTM and ANQGSEA. The CDR3 covers 10 residues. The CDR3: CSVVVTEQFF. In DNA, the CDR3 is TGCAGCGTTGTAGTGACTGAGCAGTTCTTC.

The chain combines TRBV7-2 with TRBJ2-2; 15 bases map to TRBD2. V gave up 6 bases and J gave up 6 bases; unmatched junction bases: 8. The germline V gene has CDR1 SGHTA and CDR2 FQGNSA. This CDR3 contains 17 residues. The CDR3 is CASRPGLAGGRAGELFF. CDR3 DNA sequence: TGTGCCAGCAGGCCCGGACTAGCGGGGGGGCGGGCCGGGGAGCTGTTTTTT.

The genes are TRBV18 and TRBJ1-4; D remains unclear. The germline V and J ends were trimmed by 0 bases and 0 bases, with 8 bases remaining between them. There are 16 residues in the CDR3. In germline, CDR1 is KGHSH, CDR2 LQKENI. The CDR3: CASSPPWETTNEKLFF. CDR3 in DNA: TGTGCCAGCTCACCACCGTGGGAAACAACTAATGAAAAACTGTTTTTT.

This rearrangement joins TRBV2 to TRBJ2-3; 10 positions match TRBD2. The ends lost 6 bases at V and 1 base at J; junction bases unmatched: 4. The germline gives CDR1 SNHLY, CDR2 FYNNEI. The CDR3 is made up of 15 amino acids. CDR3 DNA: TGTGCCAGCAGGGCGGGACTAGCGCGCACAGATACGCAGTATTTT. Protein product: CASRAGLARTDTQYF.

CDR3 DNA sequence: TGTGCCAGCAGCTTGGCTAGCGGGGAAGAGACCCAGTACTTC. Translating gives CASSLASGEETQYF. V and J are TRBV5-4 and TRBJ2-5; 9 positions match TRBD2. The CDR3 runs 14 residues. V trimming: 0 bases; J trimming: 3 bases; junction bases outside the gene matches: 0. Per germline, CDR1 SGHNT and CDR2 YYREEE (reference sequence).

The chain recombines TRBV5-1 with TRBJ1-1, with a weak D call TRBD1 (5 bases). Germline CDR1 reads SGHRS; CDR2 reads YFSETQ. Trimming stripped 0 bases from V and 0 bases from J, with 9 bases between. This CDR3 is 15 amino acids long. CDR3: CASSLGGTLNTEAFF. CDR3 bases: TGCGCCAGCAGCTTGGGAGGGACCCTGAACACTGAAGCTTTCTTT.

This clone was detected a few times. The chain has TRBV28 and TRBJ1-2; tentative D call: TRBD1 (5 bases). V lost 11 bases and J lost 5, with 15 bases in between. The germline gives CDR1 MDHEN, CDR2 SYDVKM. CDR3 length equals 12 residues. The CDR3 DNA reads TGTGCCCTCCGGGACTCCCAATATGGCTACACCTTC. This translates into CALRDSQYGYTF.

V is TRBV5-1 and J is TRBJ2-1; TRBD2 matches 7 bases. From germline, CDR1 is SGHRS and CDR2 YFSETQ. After removal of 1 base from V and 1 base from J, the junction contained 5 bases not matched to a gene. The CDR3 runs to 16 residues. CDR3 sequence: CASSLSGRTSYNEQFF. Written as DNA, the CDR3 is TGCGCCAGCAGCTTGTCCGGGAGGACGTCCTACAATGAGCAGTTCTTC. Complete variable domain (other parts from reference TRBV5-1 and TRBJ2-1): KAGVTQTPRYLIKTRGQQVTLSCSPISGHRSVSWYQQTPGQGLQFLFEYFSETQRNKGNFPGRFSGRQFSNSRSEMNVSTLELGDSALYLCASSLSGRTSYNEQFFGPGTRLTVL.

The chain is built from TRBV19 and TRBJ2-7, with 8 bases lining up with TRBD1. Germline CDR1 and CDR2: LNHDA and SQIVND (reference sequence). V trimming: 3 bases; J trimming: 5 bases; junction bases outside the gene matches: 6. The CDR3 loop spans 14 amino acids. CDR3 sequence (DNA): TGTGCCAGTAGTATCTCCGACAGGGGCAACGAGCAGTACTTC. Encoded protein: CASSISDRGNEQYF.

V gene TRBV6-1 combines with J gene TRBJ2-3; 9 nucleotides line up with TRBD1. The CDR3 is 15 amino acids. From germline, CDR1 is MNHNS and CDR2 SASEGT. V gave up 6 bases and J gave up 2 bases; unmatched junction bases: 6. In nucleotides, the CDR3 is TGTGCCAGCAGCGCCGGGACAGGGATCACAGATACGCAGTATTTT. This gives the protein CASSAGTGITDTQYF.